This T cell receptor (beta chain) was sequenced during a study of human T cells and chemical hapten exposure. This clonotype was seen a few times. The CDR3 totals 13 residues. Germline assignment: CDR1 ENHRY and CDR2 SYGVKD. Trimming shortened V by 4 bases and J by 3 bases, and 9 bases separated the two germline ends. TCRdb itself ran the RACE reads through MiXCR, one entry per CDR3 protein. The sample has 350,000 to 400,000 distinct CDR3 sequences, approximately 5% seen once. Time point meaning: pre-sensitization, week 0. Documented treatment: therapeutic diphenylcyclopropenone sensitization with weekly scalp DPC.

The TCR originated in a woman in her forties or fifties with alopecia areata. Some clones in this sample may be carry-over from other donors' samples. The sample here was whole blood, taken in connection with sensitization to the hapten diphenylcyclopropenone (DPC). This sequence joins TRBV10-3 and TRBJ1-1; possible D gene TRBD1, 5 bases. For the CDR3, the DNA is TGTGCCATCAGTGCGATGGGGGACACTGAAGCTTTCTTT. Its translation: CAISAMGDTEAFF.